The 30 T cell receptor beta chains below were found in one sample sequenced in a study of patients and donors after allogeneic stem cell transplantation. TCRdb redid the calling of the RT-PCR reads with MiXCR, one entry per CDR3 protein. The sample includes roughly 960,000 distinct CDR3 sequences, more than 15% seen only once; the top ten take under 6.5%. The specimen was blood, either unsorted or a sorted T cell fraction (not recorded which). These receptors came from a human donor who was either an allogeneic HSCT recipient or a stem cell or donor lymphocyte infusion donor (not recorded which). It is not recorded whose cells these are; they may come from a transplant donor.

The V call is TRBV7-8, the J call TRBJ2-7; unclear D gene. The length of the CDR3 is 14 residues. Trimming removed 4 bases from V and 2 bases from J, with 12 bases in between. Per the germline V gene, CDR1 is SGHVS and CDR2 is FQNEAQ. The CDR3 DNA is TGTGCCAGCAGCTCGGGCCCTCCTCCCTACGAGCAGTACTTC. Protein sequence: CASSSGPPPYEQYF.

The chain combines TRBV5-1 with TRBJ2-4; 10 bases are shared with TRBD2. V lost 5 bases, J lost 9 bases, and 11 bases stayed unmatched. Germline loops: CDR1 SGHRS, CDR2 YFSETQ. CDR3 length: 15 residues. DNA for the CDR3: TGCGCCAGCAGGACCCTAAGCGGGGGGGCATGCATTCAGTACTTC. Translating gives CASRTLSGGACIQYF.

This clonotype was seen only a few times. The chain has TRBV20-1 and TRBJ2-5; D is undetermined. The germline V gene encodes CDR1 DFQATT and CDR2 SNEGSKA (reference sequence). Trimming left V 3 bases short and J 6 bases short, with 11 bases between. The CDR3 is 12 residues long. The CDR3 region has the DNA TGCAGTGCTAGTTCAGGTCCCAAGACCCAGTACTTC. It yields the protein CSASSGPKTQYF.

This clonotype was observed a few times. The CDR3 DNA is TGTGCCAGCAGTTTGTTGGGACAGGGACAGTCCGAGCAGTACTTC. Translation: CASSLLGQGQSEQYF. This chain links TRBV28 with TRBJ2-7, with TRBD1 matching over 9 bases. The germline gives CDR1 MDHEN, CDR2 SYDVKM. This CDR3 spans 15 amino acids. The V gene end was trimmed by 3 bases and the J gene end by 6 bases; junction bases not matched to a gene: 9.

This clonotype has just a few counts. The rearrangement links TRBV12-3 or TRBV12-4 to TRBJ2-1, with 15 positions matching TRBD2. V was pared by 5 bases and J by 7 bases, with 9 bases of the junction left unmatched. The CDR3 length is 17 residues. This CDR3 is CASSLGLAGGPSNEQFF. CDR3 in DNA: TGTGCCAGCAGTCTAGGACTAGCGGGGGGGCCGAGTAATGAGCAGTTCTTC.

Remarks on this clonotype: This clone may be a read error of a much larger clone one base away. The CDR3: CASSRDNNEQFF. The DNA for the CDR3 is TGTGCCAGCAGCCGGGACAACAATGAGCAGTTCTTC. The genes are TRBV7-3 and TRBJ2-1; D may be TRBD1 (6 bases). This CDR3 is 12 amino acids long. Trimming took off 5 bases at V and 5 bases at J, with 7 bases between the two ends. Germline V lookup: CDR1 SGHTA, CDR2 FQGTGA.

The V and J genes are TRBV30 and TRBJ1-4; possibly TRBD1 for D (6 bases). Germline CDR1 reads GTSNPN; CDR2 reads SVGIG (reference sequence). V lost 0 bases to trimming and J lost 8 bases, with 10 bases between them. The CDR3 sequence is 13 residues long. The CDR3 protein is CAWSVRQGEKLFF. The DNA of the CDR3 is TGTGCCTGGAGTGTACGGCAGGGGGAAAAACTGTTTTTT. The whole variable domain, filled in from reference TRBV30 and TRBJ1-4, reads SQTIHQWPATLVQPVGSPLSLECTVEGTSNPNLYWYRQAAGRGLQLLFYSVGIGQISSEVPQNLSASRPQDRQFILSSKKLLLSDSGFYLCAWSVRQGEKLFFGSGTQLSVL.

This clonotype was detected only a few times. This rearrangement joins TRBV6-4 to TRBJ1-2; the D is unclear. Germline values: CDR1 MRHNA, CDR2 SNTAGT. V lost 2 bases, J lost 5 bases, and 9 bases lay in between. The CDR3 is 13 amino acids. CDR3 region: CASSDPDGYGYTF. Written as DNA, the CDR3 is TGTGCCAGCAGTGACCCGGACGGGTATGGCTACACCTTC.

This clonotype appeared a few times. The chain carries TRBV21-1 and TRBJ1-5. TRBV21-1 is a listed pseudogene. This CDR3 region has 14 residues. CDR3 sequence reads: CASSKGEFNQPQHF. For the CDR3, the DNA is TGTGCCAGCAGCAAAGGGGAATTCAATCAGCCCCAGCATTTT.

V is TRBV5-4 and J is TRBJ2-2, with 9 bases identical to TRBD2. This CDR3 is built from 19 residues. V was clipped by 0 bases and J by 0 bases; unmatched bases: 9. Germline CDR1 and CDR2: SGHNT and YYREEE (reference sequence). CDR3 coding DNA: TGTGCCAGCAGCTTGGGCCCAAATAGCGGGGGAGCGAACACCGGGGAGCTGTTTTTT. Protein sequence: CASSLGPNSGGANTGELFF.

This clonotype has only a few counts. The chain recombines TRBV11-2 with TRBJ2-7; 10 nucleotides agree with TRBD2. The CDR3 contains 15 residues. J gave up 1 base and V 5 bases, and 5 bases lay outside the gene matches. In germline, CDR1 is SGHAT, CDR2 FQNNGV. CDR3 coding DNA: TGTGCCAGCAGCCCCGGACTAGCGGCTTCCTACGAGCAGTACTTC. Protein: CASSPGLAASYEQYF.

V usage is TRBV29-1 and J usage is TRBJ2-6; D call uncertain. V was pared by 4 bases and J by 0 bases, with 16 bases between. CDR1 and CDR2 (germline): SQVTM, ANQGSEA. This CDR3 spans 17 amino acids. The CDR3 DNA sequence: TGCAGCGTTGTGGGGTTAGATTATCCCTCTGGGGCCAACGTCCTGACTTTC. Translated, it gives CSVVGLDYPSGANVLTF.

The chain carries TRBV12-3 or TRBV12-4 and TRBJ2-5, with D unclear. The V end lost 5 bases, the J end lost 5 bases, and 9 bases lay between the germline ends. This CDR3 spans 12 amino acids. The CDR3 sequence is CASSPMPETQYF. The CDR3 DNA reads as TGTGCCAGCAGTCCTATGCCGGAGACCCAGTACTTC.

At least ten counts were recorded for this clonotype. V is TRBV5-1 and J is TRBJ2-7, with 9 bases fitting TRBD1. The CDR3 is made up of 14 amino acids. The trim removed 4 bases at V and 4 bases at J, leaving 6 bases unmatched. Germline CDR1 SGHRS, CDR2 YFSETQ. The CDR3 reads CASSAGQGMYEQYF. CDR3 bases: TGCGCCAGCAGCGCGGGACAGGGTATGTACGAGCAGTACTTC.

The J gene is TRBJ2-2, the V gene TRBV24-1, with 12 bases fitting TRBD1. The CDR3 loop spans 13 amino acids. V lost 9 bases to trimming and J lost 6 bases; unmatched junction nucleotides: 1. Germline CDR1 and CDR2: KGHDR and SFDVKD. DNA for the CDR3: TGTGCCACCGGGACAGGGGGCCCCGGGGAGCTGTTTTTT. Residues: CATGTGGPGELFF.

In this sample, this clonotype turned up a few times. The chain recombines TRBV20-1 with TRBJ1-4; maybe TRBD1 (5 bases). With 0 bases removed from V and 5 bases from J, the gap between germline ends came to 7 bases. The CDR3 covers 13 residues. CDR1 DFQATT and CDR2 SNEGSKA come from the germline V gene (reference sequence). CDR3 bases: TGCAGTGCTAGAGATAGGGGAAATGAAAAACTGTTTTTT. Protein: CSARDRGNEKLFF.

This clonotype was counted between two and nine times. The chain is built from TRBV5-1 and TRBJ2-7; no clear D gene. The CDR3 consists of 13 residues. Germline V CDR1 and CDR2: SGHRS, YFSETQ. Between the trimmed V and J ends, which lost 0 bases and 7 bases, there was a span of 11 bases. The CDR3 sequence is CASSLEGPWEQYF. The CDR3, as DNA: TGCGCCAGCAGCTTGGAGGGCCCCTGGGAGCAGTACTTC.

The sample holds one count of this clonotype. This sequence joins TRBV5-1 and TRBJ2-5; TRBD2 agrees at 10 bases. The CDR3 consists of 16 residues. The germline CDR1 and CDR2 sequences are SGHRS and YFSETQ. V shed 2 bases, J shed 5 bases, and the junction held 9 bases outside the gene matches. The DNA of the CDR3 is TGCGCCAGCAGCTTAGGCGCTAGCGGGAGCGGTGAGACCCAGTACTTC. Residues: CASSLGASGSGETQYF.

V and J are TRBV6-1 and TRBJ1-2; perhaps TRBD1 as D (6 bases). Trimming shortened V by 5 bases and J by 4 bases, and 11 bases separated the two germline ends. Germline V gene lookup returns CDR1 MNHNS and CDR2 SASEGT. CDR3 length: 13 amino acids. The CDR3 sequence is CASSPWTAYGYTF. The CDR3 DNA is TGTGCCAGCAGTCCCTGGACAGCCTATGGCTACACCTTC.

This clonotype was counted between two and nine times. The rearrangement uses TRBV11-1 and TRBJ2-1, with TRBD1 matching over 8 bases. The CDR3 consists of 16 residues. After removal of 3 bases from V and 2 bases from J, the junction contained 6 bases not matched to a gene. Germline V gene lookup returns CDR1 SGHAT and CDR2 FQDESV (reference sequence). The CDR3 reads CASSLVDRGAYNEQFF. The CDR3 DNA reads TGTGCCAGCAGCTTGGTCGACAGGGGCGCCTACAATGAGCAGTTCTTC.

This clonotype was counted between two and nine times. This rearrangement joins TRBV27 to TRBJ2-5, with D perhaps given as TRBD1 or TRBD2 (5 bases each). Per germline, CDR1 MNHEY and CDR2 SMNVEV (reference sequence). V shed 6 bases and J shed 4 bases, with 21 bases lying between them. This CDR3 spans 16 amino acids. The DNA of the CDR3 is TGTGCCAGCAGCGGCCGAGGGGAGCGGTCCTTAGAGACCCAGTACTTC. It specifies CASSGRGERSLETQYF.

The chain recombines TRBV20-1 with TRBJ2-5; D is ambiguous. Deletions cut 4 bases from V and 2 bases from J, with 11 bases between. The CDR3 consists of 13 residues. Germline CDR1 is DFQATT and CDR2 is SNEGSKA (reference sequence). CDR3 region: CSAIGRSQETQYF. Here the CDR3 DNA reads TGCAGTGCTATAGGCAGATCTCAAGAGACCCAGTACTTC.

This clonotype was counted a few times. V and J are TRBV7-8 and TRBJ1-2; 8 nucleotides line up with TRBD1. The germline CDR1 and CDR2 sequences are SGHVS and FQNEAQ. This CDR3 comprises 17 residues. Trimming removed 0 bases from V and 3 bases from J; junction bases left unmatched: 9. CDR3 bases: TGTGCCAGCAGCTTAGCACAATCAGGGGGCGTGCACTATGGCTACACCTTC. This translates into CASSLAQSGGVHYGYTF.

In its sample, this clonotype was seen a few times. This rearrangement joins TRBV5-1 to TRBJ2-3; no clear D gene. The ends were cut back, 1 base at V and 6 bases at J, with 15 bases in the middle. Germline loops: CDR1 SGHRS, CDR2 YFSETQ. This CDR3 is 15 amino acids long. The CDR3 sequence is CASSLNSPTRDTQYF. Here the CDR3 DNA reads TGCGCCAGCAGCTTGAACTCCCCAACCCGGGATACGCAGTATTTT.

CDR3: CATSRAGPPLNEQFF. CDR3 coding DNA: TGTGCCACCAGCAGAGCTGGGCCCCCGCTCAATGAGCAGTTCTTC. The chain combines TRBV15 with TRBJ2-1; D ambiguous. With 1 base removed from V and 6 bases from J, the gap between germline ends came to 13 bases. Germline CDR1 reads LNHNV; CDR2 reads YYDKDF (reference sequence). The CDR3 sequence is 15 residues long.

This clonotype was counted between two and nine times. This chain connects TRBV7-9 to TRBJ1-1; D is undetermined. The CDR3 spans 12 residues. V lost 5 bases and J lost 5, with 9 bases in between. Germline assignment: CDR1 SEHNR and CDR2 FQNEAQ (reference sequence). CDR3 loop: CASSPLETEAFF. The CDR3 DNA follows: TGTGCCAGCAGCCCCTTAGAGACTGAAGCTTTCTTT.

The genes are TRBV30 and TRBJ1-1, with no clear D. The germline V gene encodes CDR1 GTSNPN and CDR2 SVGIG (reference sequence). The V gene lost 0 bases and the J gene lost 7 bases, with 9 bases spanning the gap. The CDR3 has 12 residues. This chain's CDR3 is CAWSVRLDEAFF. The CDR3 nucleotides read TGTGCCTGGAGTGTACGTCTAGATGAAGCTTTCTTT.

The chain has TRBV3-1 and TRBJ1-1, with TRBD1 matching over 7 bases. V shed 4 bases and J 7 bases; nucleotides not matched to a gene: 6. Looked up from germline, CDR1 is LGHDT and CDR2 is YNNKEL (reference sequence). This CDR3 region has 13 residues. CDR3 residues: CASSRGGAGEAFF. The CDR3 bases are TGTGCCAGCAGCCGAGGGGGCGCGGGTGAAGCTTTCTTT.

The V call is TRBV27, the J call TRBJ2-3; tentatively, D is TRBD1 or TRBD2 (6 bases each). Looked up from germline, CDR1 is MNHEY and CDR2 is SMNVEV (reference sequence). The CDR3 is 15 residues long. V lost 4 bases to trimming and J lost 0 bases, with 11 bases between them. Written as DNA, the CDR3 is TGTGCCAGCAGTTGGAAGGGGGGTAGCACAGATACGCAGTATTTT. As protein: CASSWKGGSTDTQYF.

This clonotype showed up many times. The CDR3 DNA follows: TGTGCCAGCAGTCAAGGTGCTAGCGGGGGGGTCTCCTACGAGCAGTACTTC. Translated, it gives CASSQGASGGVSYEQYF. This chain uses TRBV12-3 or TRBV12-4 with TRBJ2-7; 12 nucleotides agree with TRBD2. J gave up 0 bases and V 5 bases, and 8 bases lay outside the gene matches. The CDR3 loop spans 17 amino acids.